This T cell receptor beta chain was found in a study of blood T cell repertoires in COVID-19. Study in general: Acute and convalescent COVID-19 samples came from the United States, Italy and Spain.

This study enrolled people aged about 18 to 100 from about two dozen US geographic areas. Participants reported their clinical history, and cohort assignment relied on those reports. Sequencing was performed with immunoSEQ multiplex PCR; in TCRdb, only in-frame clones are kept and a portion is missing. The sample contains approximately 220,000 clones, 65% to 85% of which appear only once. The germline CDR1 and CDR2 sequences are LNHDA and SQIVND (reference sequence). V lost 6 bases to trimming and J lost 8 bases; unmatched junction nucleotides: 2. The CDR3 is made up of 14 amino acids. The chain combines TRBV19 with TRBJ2-1; 15 positions match TRBD2. The TCR sequence derives from a woman aged 40-49 years with acute COVID-19. Specimen: PBMCs or T cells enriched from blood (not recorded which). CDR3 DNA sequence: TGTGCCAGTAGCCGGACTAGCGGGAGGGATGAGCAGTTCTTC. This gives the protein CASSRTSGRDEQFF. Drawing the rest from reference TRBV19 and TRBJ2-1, the complete variable domain is DGGITQSPKYLFRKEGQNVTLSCEQNLNHDAMYWYRQDPGQGLRLIYYSQIVNDFQKGDIAEGYSVSREKKESFPLTVTSAQKNPTAFYLCASSRTSGRDEQFFGPGTRLTVL.